The T cell receptor (beta chain) described here comes from a study of post-analysis software for immune sequencing data. Notes on the study in general: By F measure, strong co-clustering occurred among samples prepared in the same batch. The study found TRBV5-6, TRBV5-1 and TRBV20-1 among five or six TRBV segments more frequent in patients than controls. Patients with multiple sclerosis recorded significantly lower normalized Chao1 diversity than controls, the study found.

About this clonotype itself: Its target is unknown. The junction shows a germline mismatch at one end, possibly a read error.

The CDR3 covers 17 residues. CDR1 and CDR2 from the germline V gene are SGHTA and FQGNSA. Researchers reported that TCR beta cDNA libraries carried unique molecular identifiers. TCRdb used MiXCR to reprocess the PCR reads, holding one entry per CDR3 protein. The sample holds roughly 650,000 distinct CDR3 sequences, 59% seen once. The sequenced sample was blood. V usage is TRBV7-2 and J usage is TRBJ2-3, with 10 bases matching TRBD2. This clonotype originated in a girl aged 2 to 10 with multiple sclerosis. The CDR3 is CASSLTSGGATTDTQDF. In DNA, the CDR3 is TGTGCCAGCAGCTTAACGAGCGGGGGGGCGACCACAGATACGCAGGATTTT.